These 20 T cell receptor beta chains share one sample of origin, sequenced in a study of blood T cell repertoires in COVID-19. Using immunoSEQ multiplex PCR, the repertoire was profiled, and TCRdb retains in-frame clones only, with some absent. The sample holds 200,000 to 250,000 clones, approximately 86% seen once. The specimen sequenced was PBMCs or T cells enriched from blood (not recorded which). The receptors shown here come from a woman between 25 and 40 years old with acute COVID-19.

The J gene is TRBJ1-4, the V gene TRBV2; TRBD1 aligns across 8 bases. Germline lookup yields CDR1 SNHLY and CDR2 FYNNEI. V shed 6 bases, J shed 8 bases, and the junction held 5 bases outside the gene matches. CDR3 length: 13 residues. CDR3: CASSRDRLEKLFF. Written as DNA, the CDR3 is TGTGCCAGCAGCCGGGACAGGCTGGAAAAACTGTTTTTT. The whole variable domain, remainder taken from reference TRBV2 and TRBJ1-4, is EPEVTQTPSHQVTQMGQEVILRCVPISNHLYFYWYRQILGQKVEFLVSFYNNEISEKSEIFDDQFSVERPDGSNFTLKIRSTKLEDSAMYFCASSRDRLEKLFFGSGTQLSVL.

V and J are TRBV27 and TRBJ2-7; D unclear. Between the trimmed V and J ends, which lost 3 bases and 0 bases, there was a span of 9 bases. Germline lookup yields CDR1 MNHEY and CDR2 SMNVEV (reference sequence). The CDR3 has 14 residues. CDR3 DNA sequence: TGTGCCAGCAGTTTTCGCCCCAGCTCCTACGAGCAGTACTTC. Its protein product is CASSFRPSSYEQYF.

CDR3 DNA: TGTGCCAGCAGTTTACGACAGGGGATCGGCTCCTACGAGCAGTACTTC. Translating gives CASSLRQGIGSYEQYF. V is TRBV27 and J is TRBJ2-7, with 8 positions matching TRBD1. Germline CDR1 MNHEY, CDR2 SMNVEV (reference sequence). V dropped 2 bases and J dropped 0; count of bases not matched to a gene: 6. This CDR3 is built from 16 residues.

This clone occurred a few times. The V and J genes are TRBV5-1 and TRBJ2-1; 12 positions agree with TRBD2. Germline V gives CDR1 SGHRS, CDR2 YFSETQ. CDR3 length: 15 residues. V lost 6 bases to trimming and J lost 5 bases; unmatched junction nucleotides: 6. CDR3 sequence: CASTWTSGTHNEQFF. CDR3 coding DNA: TGCGCCAGCACCTGGACTAGCGGGACCCACAATGAGCAGTTCTTC.

The chain is built from TRBV28 and TRBJ1-1; 9 bases align to TRBD1. Germline V gene lookup returns CDR1 MDHEN and CDR2 SYDVKM. The V gene end was trimmed by 5 bases and the J gene end by 4 bases; junction bases not matched to a gene: 14. The CDR3 length is 17 residues. CDR3 sequence reads: CASSRTGAGWEVTEAFF. CDR3 DNA sequence: TGTGCCAGCAGTAGGACAGGGGCCGGGTGGGAAGTCACTGAAGCTTTCTTT.

The chain joins TRBV28 to TRBJ1-1; D possibly corresponds to TRBD1 (5 bases). Germline V gene data show CDR1 as MDHEN and CDR2 as SYDVKM. V was cut by 5 bases and J by 4 bases, with 8 bases left in between. This CDR3 contains 12 residues. CDR3 protein: CASSPDSTEAFF. In nucleotides, the CDR3 is TGTGCCAGCAGTCCAGACAGCACTGAAGCTTTCTTT.

The rearrangement joins TRBV2 to TRBJ2-7; possible D gene TRBD1, 6 bases. The CDR3 contains 14 residues. V was pared by 5 bases and J by 0 bases, with 11 bases between. Germline lookup yields CDR1 SNHLY and CDR2 FYNNEI. CDR3 nucleotide sequence: TGTGCCAGCAGTAGGACAGAGAGCTCCTACGAGCAGTACTTC. This encodes CASSRTESSYEQYF.

J is TRBJ1-5 and V is TRBV19; D unclear. Trimming removed 5 bases at V and 0 bases at J, with 8 bases between. Germline V gives CDR1 LNHDA, CDR2 SQIVND (reference sequence). The CDR3 loop spans 14 amino acids. In nucleotides, the CDR3 is TGTGCCAGTAGTCCCCGGGGTAGCAATCAGCCCCAGCATTTT. This sequence encodes CASSPRGSNQPQHF. Based on the CDR3 plus reference TRBV19 and TRBJ1-5, the full variable domain is DGGITQSPKYLFRKEGQNVTLSCEQNLNHDAMYWYRQDPGQGLRLIYYSQIVNDFQKGDIAEGYSVSREKKESFPLTVTSAQKNPTAFYLCASSPRGSNQPQHFGDGTRLSIL.

V is TRBV28 and J is TRBJ1-5; the D is unclear. V lost 3 bases and J lost 3, with 12 bases in between. The CDR3 is made up of 15 amino acids. The germline CDR1 and CDR2 sequences are MDHEN and SYDVKM. The CDR3 DNA reads TGTGCCAGCAGTTTTATGGCGGTGGACAATCAGCCCCAGCATTTT. Its translation is CASSFMAVDNQPQHF.

The gene calls are TRBV24-1 and TRBJ2-3; 8 nucleotides agree with TRBD1. J gave up 2 bases and V 1 base, and 4 bases lay outside the gene matches. CDR3 length equals 16 residues. The germline V gene encodes CDR1 KGHDR and CDR2 SFDVKD. The CDR3 coding sequence is TGTGCCACCAGTGATTTCGGCAGGGGGCCCACAGATACGCAGTATTTT. Amino acid sequence: CATSDFGRGPTDTQYF.

Only a few counts were recorded for this clone. The V call is TRBV5-4, the J call TRBJ1-4, with TRBD1 matching over 9 bases. Germline CDR1 is SGHNT and CDR2 is YYREEE (reference sequence). The CDR3 loop spans 15 amino acids. V shed 3 bases, J shed 3 bases, and the junction held 3 bases outside the gene matches. The CDR3 is CASSSRTGANEKLFF. As DNA, the CDR3 is TGTGCCAGCAGCTCACGGACAGGGGCTAATGAAAAACTGTTTTTT.

This chain joins TRBV6-2 or TRBV6-3 and TRBJ1-5; D is unclear. CDR1 and CDR2 from the germline V gene are MNHEY and SVGEGT. Trimming pared 2 bases from V and 3 bases from J, leaving 8 bases between. The CDR3 loop spans 14 amino acids. For the CDR3, the DNA is TGTGCCAGCAGTTACGGGCAGGCCAATCAGCCCCAGCATTTT. Translating gives CASSYGQANQPQHF.

CDR3 residues: CARPDLRTGNSPLHF. The CDR3 nucleotides are TGTGCCAGACCGGACCTGAGGACAGGGAATTCACCCCTCCACTTT. The chain uses TRBV27 and TRBJ1-6, with 8 bases matching TRBD1. Trimming removed 9 bases from V and 7 bases from J; junction bases left unmatched: 11. This CDR3 is built from 15 residues. In germline, CDR1 is MNHEY, CDR2 SMNVEV (reference sequence).

V and J are TRBV7-2 and TRBJ1-6, with a weak D call TRBD1 (5 bases). V lost 5 bases, J lost 2 bases, and 13 bases lay in between. The CDR3 spans 16 residues. Per germline, CDR1 SGHTA and CDR2 FQGNSA. The CDR3 bases are TGTGCCAGCAGCCCGACAGCTTTGACCTATAATTCACCCCTCCACTTT. This sequence encodes CASSPTALTYNSPLHF.

This chain joins TRBV5-1 and TRBJ1-6; D is uncertain. This CDR3 is built from 16 residues. The V and J ends lost 4 bases and 9 bases respectively, with 20 bases between them. CDR1 is SGHRS, CDR2 YFSETQ, per germline. The CDR3 loop is CASSRGGLKESSPLHF. The CDR3 bases are TGCGCCAGCAGCCGCGGCGGCTTAAAGGAAAGTTCACCCCTCCACTTT.

The CDR3 sequence is CASSFDRGTGIMNTEAFF. Here the CDR3 DNA reads TGTGCCAGCAGTTTTGATCGGGGGACAGGGATTATGAACACTGAAGCTTTCTTT. The chain carries TRBV28 and TRBJ1-1, with 9 bases that match TRBD1. V shed 3 bases, J shed 0 bases, and the junction held 11 bases outside the gene matches. In germline, CDR1 is MDHEN, CDR2 SYDVKM. The CDR3 length is 18 residues.

The chain employs TRBV10-2 and TRBJ1-5, with D maybe TRBD1 (6 bases). The V and J ends lost 6 bases and 4 bases respectively, with 25 bases between them. The germline gives CDR1 WSHSY, CDR2 SAAADI. The CDR3 covers 18 residues. The CDR3 loop is CASSPDSPGSVRNQPQHF. In DNA form, the CDR3 reads TGCGCCAGCAGCCCGGACAGTCCCGGCAGCGTACGGAATCAGCCCCAGCATTTT.

The CDR3 here is CASSEWGRGTGELFF. CDR3 coding DNA: TGTGCCAGCAGTGAATGGGGTAGGGGCACCGGGGAGCTGTTTTTT. This sequence joins TRBV27 and TRBJ2-2; maybe TRBD1 (5 bases). V was pared by 5 bases and J by 4 bases, with 14 bases between. This CDR3 is 15 amino acids long. Germline V CDR1 and CDR2: MNHEY, SMNVEV (reference sequence).

The chain uses TRBV4-2 and TRBJ2-1; tentative D call: TRBD2 (7 bases). Germline V gives CDR1 LGHNA, CDR2 YNFKEQ. The CDR3 has 17 residues. Trimming removed 0 bases from V and 3 bases from J, with 15 bases in between. CDR3 residues: CASSQEGGRAGYNEQFF. In DNA, the CDR3 is TGTGCCAGCAGCCAAGAAGGGGGGAGGGCCGGCTACAATGAGCAGTTCTTC.

V and J are TRBV18 and TRBJ1-6, with a possible D match to TRBD1 (6 bases). Germline CDR1 reads KGHSH; CDR2 reads LQKENI. Trimming shortened V by 5 bases and J by 8 bases, and 19 bases separated the two germline ends. The CDR3 contains 16 residues. CDR3 sequence (DNA): TGTGCCAGCTCATCCCTGCCGACAGGCCCGGATTCACCCCTCCACTTT. It translates to CASSSLPTGPDSPLHF.